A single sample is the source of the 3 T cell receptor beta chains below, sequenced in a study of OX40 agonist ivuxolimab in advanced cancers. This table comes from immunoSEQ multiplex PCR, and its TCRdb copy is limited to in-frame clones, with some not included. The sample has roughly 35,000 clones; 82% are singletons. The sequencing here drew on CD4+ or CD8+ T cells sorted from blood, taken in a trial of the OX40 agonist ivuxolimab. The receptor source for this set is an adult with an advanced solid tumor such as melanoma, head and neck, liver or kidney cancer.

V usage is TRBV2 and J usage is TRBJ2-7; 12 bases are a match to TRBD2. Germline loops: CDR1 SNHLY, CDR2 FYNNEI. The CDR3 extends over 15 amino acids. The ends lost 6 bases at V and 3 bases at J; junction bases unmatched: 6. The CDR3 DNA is TGTGCCAGCAGCCATTGGACTAGCGGGAACTACGAGCAGTACTTC. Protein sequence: CASSHWTSGNYEQYF.

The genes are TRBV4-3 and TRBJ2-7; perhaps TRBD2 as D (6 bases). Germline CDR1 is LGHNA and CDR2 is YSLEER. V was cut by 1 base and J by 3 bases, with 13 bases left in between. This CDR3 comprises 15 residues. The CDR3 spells CASSQGFGTVYEQYF. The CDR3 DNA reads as TGCGCCAGCAGCCAAGGGTTCGGGACTGTCTACGAGCAGTACTTC.

Here the CDR3 reads CASSSGRQGMNTEAFF. The CDR3, as DNA: TGTGCCAGCAGCTCCGGTCGACAAGGGATGAACACTGAAGCTTTCTTT. V gene TRBV5-8 combines with J gene TRBJ1-1; unclear D gene. Germline CDR1 is SGHTS and CDR2 is YDEGEE. Trimming stripped 3 bases from V and 0 bases from J, with 15 bases between. This CDR3 has 16 residues.